This TCR beta chain emerged from a study of vaccination and CD4 T cells after COVID-19. Time point indicated: late sampling 161 to 241 days after vaccination in three convalescent patients. Trimming shortened V by 4 bases and J by 4 bases, and 7 bases separated the two germline ends. Germline CDR1 reads MDHEN; CDR2 reads SYDVKM. The CDR3 is 12 amino acids. TCRdb re-called the PCR reads through MiXCR, storing one row per CDR3 protein. The sample records more than 25,000 distinct CDR3 sequences, about 47% being singletons. This chain connects TRBV28 to TRBJ1-1; D is ambiguous. Sequenced here: CD4+ T cells from blood, sampled about 7 months after SARS-CoV-2 vaccination. This TCR derives from a human donor who had recovered from COVID-19. Here the CDR3 reads CASSSWATEAFF. For the CDR3, the DNA is TGTGCCAGCAGTTCATGGGCCACTGAAGCTTTCTTT.